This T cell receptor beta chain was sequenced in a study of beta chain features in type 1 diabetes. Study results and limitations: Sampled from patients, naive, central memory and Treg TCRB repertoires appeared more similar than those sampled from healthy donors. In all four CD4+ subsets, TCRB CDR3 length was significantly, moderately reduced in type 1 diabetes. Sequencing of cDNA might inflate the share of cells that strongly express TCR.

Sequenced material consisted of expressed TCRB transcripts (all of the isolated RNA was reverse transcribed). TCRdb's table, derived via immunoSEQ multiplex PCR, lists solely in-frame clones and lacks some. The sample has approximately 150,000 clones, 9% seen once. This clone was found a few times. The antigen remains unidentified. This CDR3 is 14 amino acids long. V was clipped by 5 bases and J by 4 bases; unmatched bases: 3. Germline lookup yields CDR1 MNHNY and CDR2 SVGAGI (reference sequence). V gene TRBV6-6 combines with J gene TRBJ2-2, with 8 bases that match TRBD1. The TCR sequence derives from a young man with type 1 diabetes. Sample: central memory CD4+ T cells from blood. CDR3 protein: CASSRQGTTGELFF. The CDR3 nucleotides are TGTGCCAGCAGTCGACAGGGGACCACCGGGGAGCTGTTTTTT.